Below, 11 T cell receptor beta chains from the same sample are listed, as sequenced in a study of T cells in Graves' hyperthyroidism and ophthalmopathy. Regions amplified from RNA transcripts were the TCR beta CDR3 regions. The HTBI primer set served for first-round RT-PCR of the TCR CDR3. MiXCR, run by TCRdb on the multiplex PCR reads, gives a single entry per CDR3 protein. Of hundreds of thousands of distinct CDR3 sequences in the sample, 15% to 20% were seen once. Sequencing was done on a sample of blood. The receptor set was obtained from a woman under 40 with Graves' hyperthyroidism.

The sample holds a few counts of this clonotype. This CDR3 reads CAWSSADPYQETQYF. CDR3 bases: TGTGCCTGGAGTAGTGCAGACCCGTACCAAGAGACCCAGTACTTC. The rearrangement uses TRBV30 and TRBJ2-5; no clear D gene. The germline V and J ends were trimmed by 2 bases and 0 bases, with 13 bases remaining between them. The CDR3 totals 15 residues. Germline V lookup: CDR1 GTSNPN, CDR2 SVGIG (reference sequence).

The rearrangement joins TRBV28 to TRBJ1-3; D is uncertain. CDR3 size: 14 residues. V shed 3 bases and J shed 3 bases, with 9 bases lying between them. The germline V gene has CDR1 MDHEN and CDR2 SYDVKM. In nucleotides, the CDR3 is TGTGCCAGCAGTTTTCGGGGTGGTGGAAACACCATATATTTT. It is translated as CASSFRGGGNTIYF.

The chain recombines TRBV2 with TRBJ2-2, with D possibly TRBD1 on 5 matching bases. Germline loops: CDR1 SNHLY, CDR2 FYNNEI. The V end lost 4 bases, the J end lost 5 bases, and 5 bases lay between the germline ends. This CDR3 is built from 12 residues. CDR3 in amino acids: CASSGTTGELFF. CDR3 sequence (DNA): TGTGCCAGCAGTGGGACAACCGGGGAGCTGTTTTTT.

About this clonotype itself: A much larger clone differs from this one at a single base, so this may be a read error. The chain employs TRBV28 and TRBJ2-1, with 8 bases aligning to TRBD1. The CDR3 sequence is 15 residues long. In germline, CDR1 is MDHEN, CDR2 SYDVKM. CDR3 DNA sequence: TGTGCTACTGCAGGGGGCGCAGGGATTTACAATGAGCAGTTCTTC. Its protein is CATAGGAGIYNEQFF.

The V and J genes are TRBV20-1 and TRBJ2-7; 13 nucleotides line up with TRBD2. The CDR3 runs to 14 residues. Germline V gene data show CDR1 as DFQATT and CDR2 as SNEGSKA (reference sequence). J was trimmed by 3 bases and V by 5 bases; bases with no gene match: 4. Written as DNA, the CDR3 is TGCAGTGCTGGGGGGACTAGCGGGGACTACGAGCAGTACTTC. Translating it yields CSAGGTSGDYEQYF.

This clonotype occurred many times. The gene calls are TRBV11-3 and TRBJ2-3; 8 bases match TRBD1. With V trimmed by 1 base and J by 1 base, 16 bases remained unmatched. This CDR3 comprises 20 residues. Germline CDR1 and CDR2: SGHNT and YENEEA. The CDR3 sequence is CASSLAGWTGTTSRTDTQYF. The DNA for the CDR3 is TGTGCCAGCAGCTTAGCGGGTTGGACAGGGACAACGTCACGCACAGATACGCAGTATTTT.

This chain joins TRBV28 and TRBJ1-1; TRBD1 aligns across 8 bases. V dropped 3 bases and J dropped 0; count of bases not matched to a gene: 12. The CDR3 runs to 18 residues. The germline CDR1 and CDR2 sequences are MDHEN and SYDVKM. CDR3 amino acids: CASSFRTIQGALNTEAFF. CDR3 DNA: TGTGCCAGCAGTTTCCGCACTATCCAGGGGGCCTTGAACACTGAAGCTTTCTTT.

This clonotype has a single count. V gene TRBV4-3 combines with J gene TRBJ2-4; D remains ambiguous. The CDR3 extends over 11 amino acids. Trimming left V 1 base short and J 8 bases short, with 3 bases between. The germline CDR1 and CDR2 sequences are LGHNA and YSLEER. The CDR3 spells CASSQGYIQYF. The CDR3 DNA sequence: TGCGCCAGCAGCCAAGGGTACATTCAGTACTTC.

This clonotype appeared a few times. The chain is built from TRBV4-1 and TRBJ1-2; no definite D call. The germline V gene encodes CDR1 MGHRA and CDR2 YSYEKL. V lost 5 bases and J 3 bases, leaving 16 bases between the germline ends. CDR3 length: 15 residues. This CDR3 reads CASSSTGFPYYGYTF. In nucleotides, the CDR3 is TGCGCCAGCAGCTCCACGGGCTTCCCCTACTATGGCTACACCTTC.

The sample holds many counts of this clonotype. The V and J genes are TRBV3-1 and TRBJ2-1; D ambiguous. Between the trimmed V and J ends, which lost 1 base and 10 bases, there was a span of 8 bases. CDR3 size: 12 residues. Germline-derived CDR1 and CDR2 are LGHDT and YNNKEL (reference sequence). CDR3 bases: TGTGCCAGCAGCCAAGTTCAGTCCGAGCAGTTCTTC. This codes for CASSQVQSEQFF.

J is TRBJ2-2 and V is TRBV6-2 or TRBV6-3, with D uncertain. This CDR3 region has 13 residues. Germline V CDR1 and CDR2: MNHEY, SVGEGT. V was shortened by 7 bases and J by 5 bases, with 11 bases between the two germline ends. For the CDR3, the DNA is TGTGCCAGCAATAGTGGCTATACCGGGGAGCTGTTTTTT. Its protein is CASNSGYTGELFF.